This record looks at one T cell receptor (beta chain) sequence and its context. This record comes from a study of Graves' ophthalmopathy and Graves' hyperthyroidism. Turning to the study itself: The authors collected peripheral blood at initial diagnosis, before any treatment.

After removal of 5 bases from V and 9 bases from J, the junction contained 12 bases not matched to a gene. Germline V gives CDR1 SGHDT, CDR2 YYEEEE. The CDR3 consists of 15 residues. RNA served as the template for amplifying TCR beta CDR3 regions. First-round RT-PCR relied on HTBI primers, and a second-round multiplex PCR came next. TCRdb itself ran the multiplex PCR reads through MiXCR, one entry per CDR3 protein. The sample shows 40,000 to 50,000 distinct CDR3 sequences, over 40% of them seen only once. This chain joins TRBV5-6 and TRBJ2-1; 9 bases align to TRBD1. This sequence originates from an adult man with Graves' ophthalmopathy. Material for sequencing was peripheral blood. This chain's CDR3 is CASRPSWDRETEQFF. The CDR3 coding sequence is TGTGCCAGCAGACCAAGTTGGGACAGGGAAACTGAGCAGTTCTTC.